This T cell receptor beta chain was obtained from a study of blood T cells in healthy people across ages. Study observations and caveats: A roughly linear age-dependent decrease characterized TCR beta diversity per million T cells.

Each donor had about 10 milliliters of peripheral blood drawn. The germline V gene has CDR1 SGHTA and CDR2 FQGNSA. Trimming removed 4 bases at V and 7 bases at J, with 19 bases between. The CDR3 consists of 15 residues. This clonotype was seen a handful of times. Its antigen is currently unknown. The authors ran a second PCR of 7 to 11 cycles using a sample-barcoded 5' primer and a J-beta primer mix. The template-switch adaptor was a 5' adaptor with 12 random nucleotides. It tagged each cDNA molecule. Sequencing yielded, for each sample, at least 3 million paired-end reads carrying CDR3. TCRdb re-derived calls from the 5' RACE reads in MiXCR, one entry per CDR3 protein. Seen here are 550,000 to 750,000 distinct CDR3 sequences, under 25% observed once, and the top ten hold approximately 3.6%.

This TCR derives from a man aged 70-80 years in good health. The material sequenced was blood. The V call is TRBV7-2, the J call TRBJ1-2; a weak D match, TRBD1 (5 bases). Written as DNA, the CDR3 is TGTGCCAGCAGCTCCTTAGGGGCAGCCAGACGTGGCTACACCTTC. It encodes CASSSLGAARRGYTF.